This T cell receptor (beta chain) was obtained from a study of CD8 T cells in ankylosing spondylitis. General observations from the study: Reports of some motif variants in reactive arthritis synovial fluid and blood predate this one. A TCR beta motif made of 7 to 9 highly homologous variants seemed typical of ankylosing spondylitis blood. It was reported that disease-linked clones were significantly enriched in matched ankylosing spondylitis synovial fluid.

TCRdb independently ran MiXCR on the 5' RACE reads; one entry per CDR3 protein. The sample consists of around 250,000 distinct CDR3 sequences, about 18% of them appearing once. This clonotype showed up many times. The antigen is not known. The source material was blood, either unsorted or a sorted T cell fraction (not recorded which). The sequence derives from a male donor with ankylosing spondylitis or in good health (not recorded which).

The DNA of the CDR3 is TGTGCCAGCAAAGCCGGGACAGGGGTCGTCACTGAAGCTTTCTTT. The encoded protein is CASKAGTGVVTEAFF. The chain joins TRBV7-2 to TRBJ1-1, with TRBD1 identical over 10 bases. Germline lookup yields CDR1 SGHTA and CDR2 FQGNSA. V lost 7 bases and J lost 4; bases outside the gene matches: 9. This CDR3 region has 15 residues.